This is a list of T cell receptor beta chains from one sample in a study of shared clonotypes between healthy human individuals. Some clones are missing from TCRdb's copy, which holds only in-frame ones; the method was immunoSEQ multiplex PCR. The sample holds approximately 1.1 million clones, around three quarters seen once. The sequenced sample consisted of memory CD4+ T cells from PBMCs. Receptor source: a man in his late teens or twenties in good health. Some clones in this sample may be carry-over from other donors' samples. CDR3s include the opening cysteine and the closing phenylalanine or tryptophan. D genes are given only for firm matches. A clone size is listed for some rows: how often the clone was seen (once, few, many), or a class if it is expanded.

v_call	d_call	j_call	clone_size	cdr3_aa	cdr3_nt
TRBV29-1	-	TRBJ2-5	-	CSVMTGAQETQYF	TGCAGCGTCATGACAGGCGCACAAGAGACCCAGTACTTC
TRBV30	-	TRBJ1-2	once	CAWSLSSGPVRGYTF	TGTGCCTGGAGCCTAAGCTCAGGTCCGGTGAGGGGCTACACCTTC
TRBV5-1	-	TRBJ2-1	-	CASRQNNEQFF	TGCGCCAGCAGGCAGAACAATGAGCAGTTCTTC
TRBV28	TRBD2	TRBJ2-6	-	CAIAGLAGRLSGANVLTF	TGTGCCATCGCAGGACTAGCGGGACGCCTCTCTGGGGCCAACGTCCTGACTTTC
TRBV9	-	TRBJ1-2	-	CASSSLRGGYGYTF	TGTGCCAGCAGCTCCCTGAGAGGGGGCTATGGCTACACCTTC
TRBV15	TRBD1	TRBJ2-1	-	CATSRGGQGFHNEQFF	TGTGCCACCAGCAGAGGCGGACAGGGGTTCCACAATGAGCAGTTCTTC
TRBV25-1	TRBD1	TRBJ1-2	-	CASSGPAGQGTRGYTF	TGTGCCAGCAGTGGTCCGGCGGGACAGGGTACCCGTGGCTACACCTTC
TRBV18	TRBD1	TRBJ1-4	-	CASSPGQTNEKLFF	TGTGCCAGCTCACCGGGACAGACTAATGAAAAACTGTTTTTT
TRBV5-1	-	TRBJ2-7	-	CASSFSGTYEQYF	TGCGCCAGCAGCTTCTCCGGGACCTACGAGCAGTACTTC
TRBV28	-	TRBJ1-2	-	CASSLALYGYTF	TGTGCCAGCAGTTTAGCTCTCTATGGCTACACCTTC
TRBV28	-	TRBJ1-5	-	CATVRSGSNQPQHF	TGTGCCACTGTCAGGAGTGGTAGCAATCAGCCCCAGCATTTT
TRBV28	-	TRBJ1-3	-	CASSLSGTQGNTIYF	TGTGCCAGCAGTTTATCCGGAACGCAGGGAAACACCATATATTTT
TRBV18	TRBD2	TRBJ2-3	-	CASSTLAGGPGDTQYF	TGTGCCAGCTCAACCCTAGCGGGAGGGCCGGGAGATACGCAGTATTTT
TRBV4-1	TRBD1	TRBJ1-2	-	CASSQRGQHYGYTF	TGCGCCAGCAGCCAGAGGGGACAGCATTATGGCTACACCTTC
TRBV5-4	-	TRBJ2-3	-	CASSLDSTDTQYF	TGTGCCAGCAGCTTGGACAGCACAGATACGCAGTATTTT
TRBV4-2	TRBD2	TRBJ2-5	-	CASSRVVPGGPRTQYF	TGTGCCAGCAGCCGCGTCGTACCGGGAGGGCCGAGGACCCAGTACTTC
TRBV19	TRBD2	TRBJ2-2	-	CATGLALPTGELFF	TGTGCCACGGGACTAGCGTTACCCACCGGGGAGCTGTTTTTT
TRBV2	-	TRBJ2-3	-	CASSPTGADTQYF	TGTGCCAGCAGCCCGACCGGCGCAGATACGCAGTATTTT
TRBV5-1	-	TRBJ2-3	-	CASSLVRSPTDTQYF	TGCGCCAGCAGCTTGGTTCGGAGCCCTACAGATACGCAGTATTTT
TRBV7-2	-	TRBJ2-7	-	CASSLAGGPQYEQYF	TGTGCCAGCAGCTTAGCGGGAGGCCCGCAATACGAGCAGTACTTC
TRBV5-4	TRBD1	TRBJ1-1	-	CASSWTGGGTEAFF	TGTGCCAGCAGCTGGACAGGGGGTGGGACTGAAGCTTTCTTT
TRBV7-8	-	TRBJ2-1	-	CASSGLRDSYNEQFF	TGTGCCAGCAGCGGTTTACGGGACTCCTACAATGAGCAGTTCTTC
TRBV20-1	-	TRBJ1-2	-	CSARWGNGYTF	TGCAGTGCTAGGTGGGGGAATGGCTACACCTTC
TRBV2	-	TRBJ2-7	-	CASSPAYEQYF	TGTGCCAGCAGTCCTGCGTACGAGCAGTACTTC
TRBV4-1	-	TRBJ2-7	-	CASSQEEGAYYEQYF	TGCGCCAGCAGCCAAGAGGAGGGGGCCTACTACGAGCAGTACTTC
TRBV7-9	-	TRBJ1-2	-	CASSLGGTGSPYGYTF	TGTGCCAGCAGCTTAGGGGGAACAGGGAGCCCCTATGGCTACACCTTC
TRBV5-1	TRBD2	TRBJ2-5	-	CASSPGGTIQETQYF	TGCGCCAGCAGCCCGGGGGGGACCATACAAGAGACCCAGTACTTC
TRBV2	TRBD1	TRBJ1-2	few	CASREGTANYGYTF	TGTGCCAGCCGGGAAGGGACAGCTAACTATGGCTACACCTTC
TRBV5-4	-	TRBJ2-6	-	CASSLSGATSSGANVLTF	TGTGCCAGCAGCTTGTCAGGGGCTACCAGCTCTGGGGCCAACGTCCTGACTTTC
TRBV29-1	-	TRBJ2-7	-	CSVAPGRRTYEQYF	TGCAGCGTTGCTCCGGGACGGAGAACCTACGAGCAGTACTTC
TRBV5-1	-	TRBJ2-3	-	CASSAPSTDTQYF	TGCGCCAGCAGCGCCCCTAGCACAGATACGCAGTATTTT
TRBV2	TRBD1	TRBJ1-1	-	CASTPRGGQGNTEAFF	TGTGCCAGCACCCCCCGAGGGGGACAGGGGAACACTGAAGCTTTCTTT
TRBV6-1	-	TRBJ1-5	-	CASSEVLGGSQPQHF	TGTGCCAGCAGTGAAGTTCTGGGTGGCTCTCAGCCCCAGCATTTT
TRBV5-1	-	TRBJ1-4	-	CASSLEFHEKLFF	TGCGCCAGCAGCTTGGAATTCCACGAAAAACTGTTTTTT
TRBV10-3	-	TRBJ2-7	-	CAISRGRAYEQYF	TGTGCCATCAGCAGGGGAAGGGCCTACGAGCAGTACTTC
TRBV28	TRBD2	TRBJ2-7	few	CARPRSSGTYEQYF	TGTGCCAGGCCCAGATCTAGCGGGACCTACGAGCAGTACTTC
TRBV6-6	TRBD1	TRBJ1-5	-	CASRTGGQPQHF	TGTGCCAGCAGGACAGGGGGTCAGCCCCAGCATTTT
TRBV28	-	TRBJ2-3	-	CASSLSPAVTSTDTQYF	TGTGCCAGCAGTTTATCCCCAGCGGTTACTAGCACAGATACGCAGTATTTT
TRBV2	-	TRBJ2-1	-	CASSTLEGSEQFF	TGTGCCAGCAGTACTCTGGAGGGCAGTGAGCAGTTCTTC
TRBV5-6	TRBD1	TRBJ2-1	many	CASSWGQGLYNEQFF	TGTGCCAGCAGCTGGGGACAGGGCCTCTACAATGAGCAGTTCTTC
TRBV5-1	-	TRBJ2-1	-	CASSLGVASEQFF	TGCGCCAGCAGCTTGGGGGTAGCGAGTGAGCAGTTCTTC
TRBV28	-	TRBJ2-7	-	CASSLVARAGEQYF	TGTGCCAGCAGTTTGGTGGCCAGGGCGGGCGAGCAGTACTTC
TRBV14	-	TRBJ1-2	few	CASSQDGSVFYGYTF	TGTGCCAGCAGCCAAGATGGTTCGGTTTTCTATGGCTACACCTTC
TRBV6-1	-	TRBJ2-2	-	CASSFRGTGELFF	TGTGCCAGCAGTTTTCGGGGCACCGGGGAGCTGTTTTTT
TRBV5-1	TRBD1	TRBJ2-1	-	CASSFWQGVYNEQFF	TGCGCCAGCAGCTTTTGGCAGGGGGTCTACAATGAGCAGTTCTTC
TRBV28	TRBD1	TRBJ1-1	-	CASSPPGQGPFAFF	TGTGCCAGCAGTCCCCCGGGACAGGGCCCGTTCGCTTTCTTT
TRBV10-2	TRBD2	TRBJ2-1	few	CASSFLAASYNEQFF	TGCGCCAGCAGTTTTCTAGCGGCCTCCTACAATGAGCAGTTCTTC
TRBV28	-	TRBJ1-4	-	CASNWGGTQGLFF	TGTGCCAGCAATTGGGGGGGGACCCAAGGACTGTTTTTT
TRBV4-1	TRBD2	TRBJ2-1	-	CASSQDLFRSSGLTGYNEQFF	TGCGCCAGCAGCCAAGATCTATTTAGGTCTAGCGGGTTAACGGGGTACAATGAGCAGTTCTTC